This TCR beta chain was identified in a study of CD8+ T cells in alopecia areata. Study details: Treated patients were dosed with oral tofacitinib, taking 5 to 10 mg twice daily. Tofacitinib therapy lasting 6 to 18 months was followed by 6 months off drug.

Treatment meaning: oral pan-JAK inhibitor, 5-10 mg twice daily. After isolation, RNA underwent reverse transcription to generate cDNA as the sequencing template. Repertoires were generated with immunoSEQ multiplex PCR, while TCRdb's copy carries only in-frame clones and drops some. The data hold more than 150,000 clones, with roughly three fifths observed a single time. As concerns this clone: Its antigen is not identified.

The study's findings and limits: Scalp clonality, together with expanded CD8+ clones among the top 100, fell significantly with tofacitinib. Numerous clones, expanded in lesions, remained in scalp and blood during tofacitinib.

The sequence was obtained from a human donor with alopecia areata. The source was CD4+ T cells sorted from blood, collected at week 4, from a patient treated with tofacitinib.

This CDR3 reads CSVDKTNRADTQYF. As DNA, the CDR3 is TGCAGCGTGGACAAGACTAACAGGGCAGATACGCAGTATTTT. The chain couples TRBV29-1 to TRBJ2-3; D perhaps matches TRBD1 (6 bases). V dropped 6 bases and J dropped 4 bases, with 17 bases sitting between them. The CDR3 covers 14 residues. Germline CDR1 is SQVTM and CDR2 is ANQGSEA.